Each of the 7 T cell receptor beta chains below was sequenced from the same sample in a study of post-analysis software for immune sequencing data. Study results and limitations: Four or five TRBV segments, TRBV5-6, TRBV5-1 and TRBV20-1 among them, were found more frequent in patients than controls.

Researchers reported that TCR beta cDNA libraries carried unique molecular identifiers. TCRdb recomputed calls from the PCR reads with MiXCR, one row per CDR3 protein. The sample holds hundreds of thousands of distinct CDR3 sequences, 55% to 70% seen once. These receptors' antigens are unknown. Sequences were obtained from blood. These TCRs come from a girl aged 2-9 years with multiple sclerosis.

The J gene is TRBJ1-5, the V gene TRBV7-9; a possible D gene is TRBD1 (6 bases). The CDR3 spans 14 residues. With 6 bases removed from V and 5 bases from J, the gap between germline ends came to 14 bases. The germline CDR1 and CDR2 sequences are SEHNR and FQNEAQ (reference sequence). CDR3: CASSLQGWDQPQHF. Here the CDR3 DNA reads TGTGCCAGCAGTTTACAGGGTTGGGATCAGCCCCAGCATTTT.

Here the CDR3 DNA reads TGCAGTGCTAGTCCTACTTTTCACGACTACAATGAGCAGTTCTTC. It is translated as CSASPTFHDYNEQFF. The rearrangement links TRBV20-1 to TRBJ2-1; D remains unclear. Trimming stripped 3 bases from V and 3 bases from J, with 15 bases between. There are 15 residues in the CDR3. Germline CDR1 and CDR2: DFQATT and SNEGSKA (reference sequence).

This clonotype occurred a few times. The CDR3 DNA is TGTGCCAGCAGCCCGAGCCCTGCAACTAATGAAAAACTGTTTTTT. It translates to CASSPSPATNEKLFF. The chain combines TRBV7-2 with TRBJ1-4; D is ambiguous. V gave up 5 bases and J gave up 0 bases, with 10 bases separating them. Germline V gives CDR1 SGHTA, CDR2 FQGNSA. The CDR3 is 15 residues long. Together with reference TRBV7-2 and TRBJ1-4, the CDR3 gives the full variable domain: GAGVSQSPSNKVTEKGKDVELRCDPISGHTALYWYRQSLGQGLEFLIYFQGNSAPDKSGLPSDRFSAERTGGSVSTLTIQRTQQEDSAVYLCASSPSPATNEKLFFGSGTQLSVL.

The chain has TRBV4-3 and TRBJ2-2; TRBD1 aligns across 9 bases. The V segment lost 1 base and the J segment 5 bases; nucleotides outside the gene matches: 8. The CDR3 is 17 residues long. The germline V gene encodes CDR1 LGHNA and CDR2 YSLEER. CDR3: CASSQGRQGGRTGELFF. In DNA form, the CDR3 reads TGCGCCAGCAGCCAAGGCCGACAGGGGGGGAGGACCGGGGAGCTGTTTTTT.

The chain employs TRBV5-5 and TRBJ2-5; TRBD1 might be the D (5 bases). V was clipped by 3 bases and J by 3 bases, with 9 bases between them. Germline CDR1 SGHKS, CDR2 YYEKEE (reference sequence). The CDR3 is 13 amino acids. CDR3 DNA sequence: TGTGCCAGCAGCTCCACAGGTGAAGAGACCCAGTACTTC. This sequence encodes CASSSTGEETQYF.

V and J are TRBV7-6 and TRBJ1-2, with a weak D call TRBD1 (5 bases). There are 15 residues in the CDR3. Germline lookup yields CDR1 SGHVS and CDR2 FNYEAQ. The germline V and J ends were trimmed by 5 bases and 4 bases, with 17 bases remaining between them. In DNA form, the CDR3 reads TGTGCCAGCAGCCCTTCGGGACGGAACCTCTATGGCTACACCTTC. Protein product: CASSPSGRNLYGYTF.

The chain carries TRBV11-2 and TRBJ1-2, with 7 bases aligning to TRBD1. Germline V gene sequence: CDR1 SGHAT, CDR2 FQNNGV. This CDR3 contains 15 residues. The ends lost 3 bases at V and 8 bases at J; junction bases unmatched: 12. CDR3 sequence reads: CASSLTTGARYGYTF. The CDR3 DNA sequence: TGTGCCAGCAGCTTGACTACAGGGGCTAGGTACGGCTACACCTTC.